This TCR beta chain is from a study of cytomegalovirus exposure and HLA in healthy donors. On this clone: Its antigen is currently unknown.

The CDR3 runs 15 residues. CDR1 is SNHLY and CDR2 is FYNNEI in the germline V gene. V trimming: 6 bases; J trimming: 3 bases; junction bases outside the gene matches: 9. Study-level findings and limits: Exclusion applied to some V segments, including TRBV6-2 and TRBV6-3, as they were indistinguishable. In a later analysis, HLA-associated TCR beta chains were more clonally expanded than equally common others. In a later analysis, HLA-C alleles had the fewest associated TCRs, DRB1 alleles the most. As a later analysis revealed, most CMV-associated TCR beta chains appeared HLA-restricted.

Use of 60 Vbeta and 13 Jbeta primers characterized the PCR. The method was immunoSEQ multiplex PCR; TCRdb's version includes in-frame clones alone and lacks a portion of them. The top ten clones hold over 2.5% of a sample with about 180,000 clones, roughly three quarters of them seen once. The sequenced material came from PBMCs. The chain joins TRBV2 to TRBJ2-3; 7 nucleotides agree with TRBD1. This receptor was identified in a woman between 50 and 59 years old in good health and CMV-seropositive. CDR3 loop: CASSPDRTFTDTQYF. CDR3 nucleotide sequence: TGTGCCAGCAGCCCGGACAGGACCTTTACAGATACGCAGTATTTT.